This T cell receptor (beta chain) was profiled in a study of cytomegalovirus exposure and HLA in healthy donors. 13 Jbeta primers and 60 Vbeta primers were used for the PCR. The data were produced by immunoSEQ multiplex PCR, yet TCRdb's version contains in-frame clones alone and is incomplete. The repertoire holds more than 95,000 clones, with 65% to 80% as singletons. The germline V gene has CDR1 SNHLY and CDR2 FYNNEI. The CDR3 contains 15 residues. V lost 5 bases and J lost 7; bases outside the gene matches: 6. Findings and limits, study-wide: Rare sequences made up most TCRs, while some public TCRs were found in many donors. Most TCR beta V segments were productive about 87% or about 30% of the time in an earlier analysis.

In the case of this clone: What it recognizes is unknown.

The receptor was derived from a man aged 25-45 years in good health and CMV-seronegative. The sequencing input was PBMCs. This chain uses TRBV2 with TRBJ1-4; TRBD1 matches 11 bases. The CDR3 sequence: CASSNGGQGGEKLFF. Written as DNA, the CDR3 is TGTGCCAGCAGTAATGGGGGACAGGGGGGTGAAAAACTGTTTTTT. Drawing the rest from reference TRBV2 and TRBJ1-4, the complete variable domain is EPEVTQTPSHQVTQMGQEVILRCVPISNHLYFYWYRQILGQKVEFLVSFYNNEISEKSEIFDDQFSVERPDGSNFTLKIRSTKLEDSAMYFCASSNGGQGGEKLFFGSGTQLSVL.